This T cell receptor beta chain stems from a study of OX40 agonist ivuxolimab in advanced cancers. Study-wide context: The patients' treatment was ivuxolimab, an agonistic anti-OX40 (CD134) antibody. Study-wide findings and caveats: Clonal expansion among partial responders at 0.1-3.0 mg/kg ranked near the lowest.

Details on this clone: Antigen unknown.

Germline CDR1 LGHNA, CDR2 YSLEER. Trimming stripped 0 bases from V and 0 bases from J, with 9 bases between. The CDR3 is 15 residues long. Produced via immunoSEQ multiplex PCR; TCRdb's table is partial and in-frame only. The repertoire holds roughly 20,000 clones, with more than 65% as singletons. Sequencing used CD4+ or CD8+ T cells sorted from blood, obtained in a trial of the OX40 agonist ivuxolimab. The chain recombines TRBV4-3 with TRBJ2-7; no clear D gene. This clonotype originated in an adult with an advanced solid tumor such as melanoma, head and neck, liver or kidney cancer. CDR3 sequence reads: CASSQDYQSSYEQYF. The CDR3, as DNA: TGCGCCAGCAGCCAAGATTACCAGAGCTCCTACGAGCAGTACTTC.